The 30 T cell receptor beta chains presented below share a single source sample, sequenced in a study of cytomegalovirus exposure and HLA in healthy donors (dated by TCRdb to the late 2010s). Libraries came from the immunoSEQ multiplex PCR assay. A mixture of 60 forward primers for TCR Vbeta segments and 13 reverse primers for TCR Jbeta segments was used in the multiplex PCR. TCRdb took over this immuneACCESS table, retaining in-frame rearrangements with V and J assigned. Such tables are incomplete; in checked studies, under half of the missing clones stem from an unresolved V gene, and the remainder is unexplained. In this sample the table shows about 190,000 clones, approximately 79% of which occur a single time. Of the sample, 1.5% to 2% falls within the top ten clones. Sequenced: PBMCs. The receptors were sampled from a woman aged 18-29 years in good health and CMV-seronegative.

This clone has only one observation. J is TRBJ2-1 and V is TRBV27; tentative D call: TRBD2 (6 bases). The CDR3 extends over 12 amino acids. V shed 10 bases and J shed 5 bases, with 12 bases lying between them. Germline CDR1 is MNHEY and CDR2 is SMNVEV (reference sequence). The CDR3 reads CATRDWDNEQFF. For the CDR3, the DNA is TGTGCCACCCGGGACTGGGACAATGAGCAGTTCTTC.

The chain uses TRBV10-3 and TRBJ1-1, with D possibly TRBD1 on 5 matching bases. Looked up from germline, CDR1 is ENHRY and CDR2 is SYGVKD. V lost 8 bases to trimming and J lost 1 base, with 8 bases between them. The CDR3 has 12 amino acids. CDR3 bases: TGTGCCATCTCTGGGGCGAACACTGAAGCTTTCTTT. It codes for CAISGANTEAFF.

This clone was observed a handful of times. This chain links TRBV29-1 with TRBJ1-4, with D tentatively TRBD1 (6 bases). Germline V lookup: CDR1 SQVTM, CDR2 ANQGSEA. The CDR3 is made up of 13 amino acids. V gave up 4 bases and J gave up 6 bases, with 12 bases separating them. In DNA, the CDR3 is TGCAGCGTTGGTGACAGGACATATGAAAAACTGTTTTTT. This sequence encodes CSVGDRTYEKLFF. The whole variable domain, filled in from reference TRBV29-1 and TRBJ1-4, reads SAVISQKPSRDICQRGTSLTIQCQVDSQVTMMFWYRQQPGQSLTLIATANQGSEATYESGFVIDKFPISRPNLTFSTLTVSNMSPEDSSIYLCSVGDRTYEKLFFGSGTQLSVL.

The CDR3, as DNA: TGTGCCAGCAGCTCTCTAGCGGGGGAGGGAGGCATTCAGTACTTC. Protein: CASSSLAGEGGIQYF. J is TRBJ2-4 and V is TRBV5-4; TRBD2 matches at 10 bases. Trimming removed 3 bases from V and 9 bases from J; junction bases left unmatched: 9. Looked up from germline, CDR1 is SGHNT and CDR2 is YYREEE (reference sequence). The CDR3 length is 15 residues.

V gene TRBV10-3 combines with J gene TRBJ2-5; D is possibly TRBD2 (6 bases). CDR1 is ENHRY, CDR2 SYGVKD, per germline. With 2 bases removed from V and 2 bases from J, the gap between germline ends came to 18 bases. The CDR3 extends over 17 amino acids. CDR3 loop: CAISEGWAGSTQETQYF. Here the CDR3 DNA reads TGTGCCATCAGTGAGGGTTGGGCGGGGAGCACACAAGAGACCCAGTACTTC.

The chain has TRBV2 and TRBJ1-5, with 12 positions matching TRBD1. Germline values: CDR1 SNHLY, CDR2 FYNNEI. V shed 6 bases, J shed 7 bases, and the junction held 4 bases outside the gene matches. The CDR3 has 14 residues. The CDR3 loop is CASSGTGGSQPQHF. The CDR3 DNA is TGTGCCAGCAGCGGGACAGGGGGCAGCCAGCCCCAGCATTTT.

For this clone: The CDR3 ends on some other residue instead of the conserved phenylalanine or tryptophan, so this is likely a read error. No DNA is shown, since the ends of the CDR3 on it are uncertain; the CDR3 is the one TCRdb lists. The rearrangement links TRBV4-2 to TRBJ2-3; the table's TRBD2 call for D was not verified on the DNA. The CDR3 spans 11 amino acids, including both terminal residues. Germline assignment: CDR1 LGHNA and CDR2 YNFKEQ. Here the CDR3 reads CASKPLAGGPP.

The chain couples TRBV30 to TRBJ1-2; 7 bases fit TRBD1. The junction had 0 bases not matched to a gene; V was cut back by 1 base and J by 4 bases. This CDR3 comprises 12 residues. Germline V gene sequence: CDR1 GTSNPN, CDR2 SVGIG (reference sequence). The CDR3 sequence: CAWSGQGYGYTF. CDR3 DNA: TGTGCCTGGAGTGGACAGGGCTATGGCTACACCTTC. Complete variable domain (other parts from reference TRBV30 and TRBJ1-2): SQTIHQWPATLVQPVGSPLSLECTVEGTSNPNLYWYRQAAGRGLQLLFYSVGIGQISSEVPQNLSASRPQDRQFILSSKKLLLSDSGFYLCAWSGQGYGYTFGSGTRLTVV.

This sequence joins TRBV7-9 and TRBJ1-2; TRBD1 matches at 8 bases. This CDR3 has 13 residues. The J segment lost 4 bases and the V segment lost 5 bases, leaving 3 bases of the junction unmatched. Germline values: CDR1 SEHNR, CDR2 FQNEAQ (reference sequence). The CDR3: CASSGDRLYGYTF. DNA for the CDR3: TGTGCCAGCAGCGGGGACAGGCTCTATGGCTACACCTTC.

On this clone: The junction and the germline gene differ at one end; a read error may be behind it. This chain connects TRBV5-1 to TRBJ1-6; 8 nucleotides align to TRBD1. Germline CDR1 SGHRS, CDR2 YFSETQ. This CDR3 contains 17 residues. This CDR3 is CASSPYLGQGYSSPLHF. The CDR3 coding sequence is TGCGCCAGCAGCCCATATCTCGGACAGGGTTATAGTTCACCCCTCCACTTT.

This chain uses TRBV27 with TRBJ1-4; the match to TRBD1 covers 10 bases. CDR3 length: 15 amino acids. CDR1 MNHEY and CDR2 SMNVEV come from the germline V gene (reference sequence). J was trimmed by 8 bases and V by 3 bases; bases with no gene match: 6. The CDR3 spells CASSLLGTGEEKLFF. CDR3 in DNA: TGTGCCAGCAGTTTGCTCGGGACAGGGGAAGAAAAACTGTTTTTT.

V is TRBV27 and J is TRBJ1-2; D gene ambiguous. The CDR3 has 13 amino acids. The V and J ends lost 2 bases and 4 bases respectively, with 8 bases between them. Germline CDR1 reads MNHEY; CDR2 reads SMNVEV (reference sequence). CDR3 bases: TGTGCCAGCAGTTTAGAGGGATCCTATGGCTACACCTTC. Protein sequence: CASSLEGSYGYTF.

The CDR3 nucleotides read TGCGCCAGCAGCTTGGACAGGGCTGGGGAAGCTTTCTTT. This codes for CASSLDRAGEAFF. The rearrangement links TRBV5-1 to TRBJ1-1; weak D call: TRBD1 (6 bases). V was cut by 0 bases and J by 8 bases, with 11 bases left in between. CDR1 is SGHRS and CDR2 is YFSETQ in the germline V gene. The CDR3 has 13 residues. Complete variable domain (other parts from reference TRBV5-1 and TRBJ1-1): KAGVTQTPRYLIKTRGQQVTLSCSPISGHRSVSWYQQTPGQGLQFLFEYFSETQRNKGNFPGRFSGRQFSNSRSEMNVSTLELGDSALYLCASSLDRAGEAFFGQGTRLTVV.

The rearrangement joins TRBV28 to TRBJ1-5, with 8 bases lining up with TRBD1. Per the germline V gene, CDR1 is MDHEN and CDR2 is SYDVKM. The J segment lost 5 bases and the V segment lost 5 bases, leaving 5 bases of the junction unmatched. The CDR3 runs to 14 residues. The CDR3 region is CASSTGGTYQPQHF. CDR3 sequence (DNA): TGTGCCAGCAGTACAGGGGGAACGTATCAGCCCCAGCATTTT.

The chain employs TRBV28 and TRBJ1-2; 7 bases line up with TRBD1. CDR1 and CDR2 (germline): MDHEN, SYDVKM. V was pared by 5 bases and J by 3 bases, with 6 bases of the junction left unmatched. CDR3 size: 14 residues. This CDR3 reads CASSAYRGDYGYTF. As DNA, the CDR3 is TGTGCCAGCAGTGCTTACAGGGGAGACTATGGCTACACCTTC.

This chain links TRBV5-1 with TRBJ1-2; D gene uncertain. The CDR3 contains 13 residues. The germline V and J ends were trimmed by 4 bases and 3 bases, with 10 bases remaining between them. Germline CDR1 reads SGHRS; CDR2 reads YFSETQ. The CDR3 DNA sequence: TGCGCCAGCAGCCAAGAGGACTACTATGGCTACACCTTC. This codes for CASSQEDYYGYTF. Based on the CDR3 plus reference TRBV5-1 and TRBJ1-2, the full variable domain is KAGVTQTPRYLIKTRGQQVTLSCSPISGHRSVSWYQQTPGQGLQFLFEYFSETQRNKGNFPGRFSGRQFSNSRSEMNVSTLELGDSALYLCASSQEDYYGYTFGSGTRLTVV.

V gene TRBV27 combines with J gene TRBJ2-7, with 9 positions matching TRBD2. CDR1 is MNHEY, CDR2 SMNVEV, per germline (reference sequence). J lost 3 bases, V lost 8 bases, and 14 bases had no gene match. The CDR3 covers 16 residues. The CDR3 reads CASGPGTSSLNYEQYF. CDR3 DNA sequence: TGTGCCAGCGGCCCCGGGACTAGCTCCCTAAACTACGAGCAGTACTTC.

The chain combines TRBV5-6 with TRBJ1-3; 7 positions agree with TRBD1. This CDR3 contains 17 residues. Trimming cost V 3 bases and J 3 bases; bases outside gene matches: 12. CDR1 is SGHDT and CDR2 is YYEEEE in the germline V gene. The CDR3 nucleotides read TGTGCCAGCAGCTCAGACGTGAAGACAGGGTATGGAAACACCATATATTTT. This codes for CASSSDVKTGYGNTIYF.

V usage is TRBV4-1 and J usage is TRBJ2-1; 8 bases fit TRBD1. V trimming: 1 base; J trimming: 8 bases; junction bases outside the gene matches: 10. The CDR3 consists of 16 residues. The V gene's germline CDR1 is MGHRA and CDR2 YSYEKL. CDR3 region: CASSQVLQGGQDEQFF. The CDR3 DNA reads TGCGCCAGCAGCCAAGTCTTACAGGGGGGTCAAGATGAGCAGTTCTTC.

The chain recombines TRBV5-6 with TRBJ2-7; D is possibly TRBD1 (5 bases). V was clipped by 2 bases and J by 2 bases, with 8 bases between them. CDR1 and CDR2 from the germline V gene are SGHDT and YYEEEE. The CDR3 loop spans 13 amino acids. DNA for the CDR3: TGTGCCAGCAGCTTCGGACAAACCTACGAGCAGTACTTC. Amino acid sequence: CASSFGQTYEQYF.

This sequence joins TRBV29-1 and TRBJ1-2; 7 nucleotides align to TRBD1. V gave up 4 bases and J gave up 7 bases; unmatched junction bases: 9. From germline, CDR1 is SQVTM and CDR2 ANQGSEA. This CDR3 spans 13 amino acids. The CDR3 spells CSVGGRGTLGYTF. In DNA form, the CDR3 reads TGCAGCGTTGGGGGCAGGGGGACTCTTGGCTACACCTTC.

The V gene is TRBV6-6, the J gene TRBJ2-5; D ambiguous. The germline V gene has CDR1 MNHNY and CDR2 SVGAGI (reference sequence). This CDR3 region has 12 residues. V was pared by 2 bases and J by 4 bases, with 5 bases between. CDR3: CASSYTVETQYF. The CDR3 region has the DNA TGTGCCAGCAGTTACACGGTAGAGACCCAGTACTTC.

This chain connects TRBV5-4 to TRBJ2-2, with 16 bases aligning to TRBD2. Germline V gene data show CDR1 as SGHNT and CDR2 as YYREEE (reference sequence). CDR3 size: 18 residues. The trim removed 4 bases at V and 0 bases at J, leaving 3 bases unmatched. The CDR3 region is CASSRGTSGGANTGELFF. The CDR3 DNA reads TGTGCCAGCAGCCGCGGGACTAGCGGGGGGGCGAACACCGGGGAGCTGTTTTTT.

This clone was seen only once. V gene TRBV4-3 combines with J gene TRBJ1-6, with a possible D match to TRBD1 (6 bases). CDR1 and CDR2 from the germline V gene are LGHNA and YSLEER. V dropped 0 bases and J dropped 6 bases, with 12 bases sitting between them. This CDR3 spans 16 amino acids. The CDR3 bases are TGCGCCAGCAGCCAAGATCAGGGGATGTCTAATTCACCCCTCCACTTT. It codes for CASSQDQGMSNSPLHF.

The V call is TRBV6-1, the J call TRBJ2-5; TRBD2 agrees at 9 bases. The V gene's germline CDR1 is MNHNS and CDR2 SASEGT. Trimming took 0 bases from V and 6 from J; bases not matched to a gene: 5. The CDR3 is 15 residues long. The CDR3 bases are TGTGCCAGCAGTGAAGCGCCGCCTAGCGGGAAGACCCAGTACTTC. Its protein product is CASSEAPPSGKTQYF.

The V call is TRBV27, the J call TRBJ1-1; unclear D gene. The CDR3 consists of 13 residues. The germline gives CDR1 MNHEY, CDR2 SMNVEV (reference sequence). V lost 4 bases and J 2 bases, leaving 8 bases between the germline ends. Written as DNA, the CDR3 is TGTGCCAGCAGTTCAGCGAGAAACACTGAAGCTTTCTTT. The encoded protein is CASSSARNTEAFF.

The gene calls are TRBV5-6 and TRBJ2-3, with D uncertain. Per germline, CDR1 SGHDT and CDR2 YYEEEE. CDR3 length equals 13 residues. V shed 0 bases and J shed 6 bases, with 8 bases lying between them. The CDR3 loop reads CASSLGSRDTQYF. For the CDR3, the DNA is TGTGCCAGCAGCTTGGGGTCACGGGATACGCAGTATTTT.

Of note for this clone: Additional DNA sequences in this sample encode the identical CDR3. The CDR3 DNA follows: TGTGCCAGCAGTTACTCCGGCGGCTATGGCTACACCTTC. It is translated as CASSYSGGYGYTF. The chain recombines TRBV6-5 with TRBJ1-2; D uncertain. Trimming stripped 0 bases from V and 4 bases from J, with 6 bases between. The germline V gene has CDR1 MNHEY and CDR2 SVGAGI. This CDR3 comprises 13 residues.

This sequence joins TRBV14 and TRBJ2-5; TRBD1 aligns across 11 bases. Germline values: CDR1 SGHDN, CDR2 FVKESK. The CDR3 loop spans 16 amino acids. The J segment lost 1 base and the V segment lost 4 bases, leaving 5 bases of the junction unmatched. CDR3 bases: TGTGCCAGCAGCCCGCGAGGGACAGGGGGCCAAGAGACCCAGTACTTC. It yields the protein CASSPRGTGGQETQYF.

This clone was detected a few times. The CDR3 DNA reads TGTGCCAGCAGTTCCAGGGGCTCGTTTGGCGAGCAGTACTTC. Translation: CASSSRGSFGEQYF. The V call is TRBV5-4, the J call TRBJ2-7, with D perhaps TRBD1 (6 bases). Germline CDR1 reads SGHNT; CDR2 reads YYREEE (reference sequence). V was clipped by 5 bases and J by 6 bases, with 18 bases between them. This CDR3 is built from 14 residues.